This TCR beta chain was captured in a study of T cell changes during pregnancy in multiple sclerosis. Clones were sequenced by immunoSEQ multiplex PCR, and TCRdb holds only the in-frame ones, with some missing. The table shows tens of thousands of clones, with approximately 91% occurring only once. Germline-derived CDR1 and CDR2 are LNHDA and SQIVND (reference sequence). V dropped 2 bases and J dropped 3 bases, with 12 bases sitting between them. The CDR3 spans 15 residues. This clone was seen more than once but under ten times. This material consisted of CD4+ T cells from peripheral blood mononuclear cells, taken in the third trimester of pregnancy. The chain links TRBV19 to TRBJ2-3; maybe TRBD1 (5 bases). This TCR came from a female donor with multiple sclerosis, enrolled in a pregnancy study. For the CDR3, the DNA is TGTGCCAGTAGTATAACAGGCCTGAGAACAGATACGCAGTATTTT. Translating it yields CASSITGLRTDTQYF.